These 25 T cell receptor beta chains came from one sample sequenced in a study of beta chain features in type 1 diabetes. Reverse transcribing all isolated RNA meant expressed TCRB transcripts were sequenced. Only in-frame clones appear in the TCRdb table, and some are missing; sequencing was by immunoSEQ multiplex PCR. The profile covers 350,000 to 400,000 clones, with approximately 15% appearing a single time and about 0.018% taken by the ten largest. Sequenced input: naive CD4+ T cells from blood. Receptors originate from a woman younger than 30 in good health.

The V gene is TRBV4-2, the J gene TRBJ1-4; the D is unclear. The germline CDR1 and CDR2 sequences are LGHNA and YNFKEQ. The length of the CDR3 is 16 residues. V lost 0 bases and J lost 3, with 11 bases in between. The CDR3 coding sequence is TGTGCCAGCAGCCAAGATCTGGGCCGAGCTAATGAAAAACTGTTTTTT. Translating gives CASSQDLGRANEKLFF.

The rearrangement links TRBV5-4 to TRBJ2-5; 7 bases map to TRBD1. Trimming took 7 bases from V and 5 from J; bases not matched to a gene: 8. The CDR3 runs 13 residues. CDR1 SGHNT and CDR2 YYREEE come from the germline V gene (reference sequence). CDR3 sequence reads: CASSKGAGETQYF. Here the CDR3 DNA reads TGTGCCAGCTCGAAGGGGGCAGGGGAGACCCAGTACTTC.

The chain links TRBV11-2 to TRBJ2-1; tentative D call: TRBD2 (6 bases). V was pared by 0 bases and J by 6 bases, with 15 bases between. The V gene's germline CDR1 is SGHAT and CDR2 FQNNGV. This CDR3 region has 16 residues. As DNA, the CDR3 is TGTGCCAGCAGCTTAGATCTATCAGCGGGTACCAATGAGCAGTTCTTC. It codes for CASSLDLSAGTNEQFF.

The chain links TRBV5-1 to TRBJ1-1; tentatively, D is TRBD1 (5 bases). The CDR3 is 15 amino acids. Germline V gene sequence: CDR1 SGHRS, CDR2 YFSETQ. The V end lost 2 bases, the J end lost 4 bases, and 15 bases lay between the germline ends. In DNA form, the CDR3 reads TGCGCCAGCAGCTTCGGGACTCTCAGCGGCACTGAAGCTTTCTTT. It yields the protein CASSFGTLSGTEAFF.

This clone was picked up a small number of times. This chain uses TRBV18 with TRBJ2-7; 10 bases map to TRBD2. The J segment lost 0 bases and the V segment lost 0 bases, leaving 2 bases of the junction unmatched. This CDR3 is 16 amino acids long. The germline V gene has CDR1 KGHSH and CDR2 LQKENI. In DNA, the CDR3 is TGTGCCAGCTCACCACCAGGACTAGCGGACTCCTACGAGCAGTACTTC. Translation: CASSPPGLADSYEQYF. The variable domain in full, with the rest retrieved from reference TRBV18 and TRBJ2-7, is NAGVMQNPRHLVRRRGQEARLRCSPMKGHSHVYWYRQLPEEGLKFMVYLQKENIIDESGMPKERFSAEFPKEGPSILRIQQVVRGDSAAYFCASSPPGLADSYEQYFGPGTRLTVT.

This clone was counted between two and nine times. Here the CDR3 DNA reads TGCAGCGCCCTAGGCTTGGGACAGGGTCACACCGGGGAGCTGTTTTTT. Amino acid sequence: CSALGLGQGHTGELFF. The chain recombines TRBV29-1 with TRBJ2-2, with 9 bases matching TRBD1. Germline V gives CDR1 SQVTM, CDR2 ANQGSEA. CDR3 length: 16 residues. V shed 7 bases, J shed 3 bases, and the junction held 12 bases outside the gene matches.

This clone was seen a handful of times. The CDR3 spells CASSAGLPYNEQFF. The CDR3 nucleotides read TGTGCCAGCAGTGCAGGACTACCCTACAATGAGCAGTTCTTC. The chain has TRBV6-6 and TRBJ2-1; TRBD2 might be the D (6 bases). V lost 5 bases and J lost 2, with 10 bases in between. Germline V CDR1 and CDR2: MNHNY, SVGAGI (reference sequence). The CDR3 loop spans 14 amino acids.

The genes are TRBV18 and TRBJ2-5; D is possibly TRBD1 (5 bases). Germline CDR1 and CDR2: KGHSH and LQKENI. The CDR3 totals 13 residues. V was clipped by 3 bases and J by 5 bases, with 10 bases between them. As DNA, the CDR3 is TGTGCCAGCTCACCCTCACAGGACGAGACCCAGTACTTC. This gives the protein CASSPSQDETQYF.

The J gene is TRBJ2-1, the V gene TRBV19; 9 bases are shared with TRBD2. The V gene's germline CDR1 is LNHDA and CDR2 SQIVND (reference sequence). The V gene end was trimmed by 6 bases and the J gene end by 8 bases; junction bases not matched to a gene: 8. The CDR3 length is 14 residues. CDR3 sequence: CASRAGGVSDEQFF. As DNA, the CDR3 is TGTGCCAGTAGGGCGGGAGGGGTATCGGATGAGCAGTTCTTC. Based on the CDR3 plus reference TRBV19 and TRBJ2-1, the full variable domain is DGGITQSPKYLFRKEGQNVTLSCEQNLNHDAMYWYRQDPGQGLRLIYYSQIVNDFQKGDIAEGYSVSREKKESFPLTVTSAQKNPTAFYLCASRAGGVSDEQFFGPGTRLTVL.

The chain joins TRBV7-9 to TRBJ1-1; TRBD1 agrees at 8 bases. With V trimmed by 7 bases and J by 4 bases, 8 bases remained unmatched. Germline V gives CDR1 SEHNR, CDR2 FQNEAQ (reference sequence). This CDR3 comprises 14 residues. As DNA, the CDR3 is TGTGCCAGCACCCTGGACAGGGTCGGCACTGAAGCTTTCTTT. Protein: CASTLDRVGTEAFF. The full variable domain, its missing parts supplied by reference TRBV7-9 and TRBJ1-1, is DTGVSQNPRHKITKRGQNVTFRCDPISEHNRLYWYRQTLGQGPEFLTYFQNEAQLEKSRLLSDRFSAERPKGSFSTLEIQRTEQGDSAMYLCASTLDRVGTEAFFGQGTRLTVV.

This chain uses TRBV7-9 with TRBJ2-1, with 10 bases fitting TRBD1. This CDR3 is 18 amino acids long. Germline CDR1 is SEHNR and CDR2 is FQNEAQ (reference sequence). The V segment lost 5 bases and the J segment 8 bases; nucleotides outside the gene matches: 18. The CDR3 sequence is CASSPGGIRDRGRDEQFF. DNA for the CDR3: TGTGCCAGCAGCCCCGGCGGGATCCGGGACAGGGGTAGGGATGAGCAGTTCTTC.

This clone turned up a few times. The V gene is TRBV29-1, the J gene TRBJ1-1; the match to TRBD1 covers 8 bases. The CDR3 runs 14 residues. The germline CDR1 and CDR2 sequences are SQVTM and ANQGSEA. The junction had 9 bases not matched to a gene; V was cut back by 6 bases and J by 3 bases. CDR3 protein: CSVGQGAMYTEAFF. CDR3 DNA sequence: TGCAGCGTGGGGCAGGGGGCTATGTACACTGAAGCTTTCTTT.

This clone was picked up a small number of times. The V call is TRBV28, the J call TRBJ2-7; D is perhaps TRBD2 (6 bases). CDR3 length: 13 amino acids. Germline-derived CDR1 and CDR2 are MDHEN and SYDVKM. Trimming left V 7 bases short and J 3 bases short, with 13 bases between. CDR3 residues: CASTSSVLYEQYF. Written as DNA, the CDR3 is TGTGCCAGCACCTCTAGCGTCCTCTACGAGCAGTACTTC.

This chain joins TRBV29-1 and TRBJ2-1, with D possibly being TRBD1 (5 bases). The CDR3 runs to 15 residues. Trimming took off 5 bases at V and 0 bases at J, with 14 bases between the two ends. Germline assignment: CDR1 SQVTM and CDR2 ANQGSEA. The CDR3 loop is CSVSGLGNSYNEQFF. DNA of the CDR3: TGCAGCGTTTCAGGGCTAGGGAACTCCTACAATGAGCAGTTCTTC.

This clone was counted only a few times. At the DNA level, this CDR3 is encoded by other sequences in the same sample as well. This sequence joins TRBV28 and TRBJ1-2, with D possibly matching TRBD1 (5 bases). Per the germline V gene, CDR1 is MDHEN and CDR2 is SYDVKM. With 2 bases removed from V and 4 bases from J, the gap between germline ends came to 8 bases. The CDR3 covers 13 residues. The CDR3 DNA is TGTGCCAGCAGTTTACCAGGGATCTATGGCTACACCTTC. Translation gives CASSLPGIYGYTF.

This clone has only a few counts. The chain joins TRBV30 to TRBJ2-7; weak D call: TRBD1 (5 bases). This CDR3 has 13 amino acids. Germline V gives CDR1 GTSNPN, CDR2 SVGIG (reference sequence). Trimming took off 1 base at V and 3 bases at J, with 10 bases between the two ends. The CDR3 nucleotides read TGTGCCTGGAGTGCAGGGATAGTCTACGAGCAGTACTTC. Its protein is CAWSAGIVYEQYF.

The V and J genes are TRBV5-1 and TRBJ2-1, with a weak D call TRBD2 (5 bases). V dropped 0 bases and J dropped 6 bases, with 10 bases sitting between them. Germline V gene data show CDR1 as SGHRS and CDR2 as YFSETQ. The CDR3 has 14 residues. The CDR3 loop reads CASSLEDFRNEQFF. The CDR3 DNA sequence: TGCGCCAGCAGCTTGGAGGACTTTCGCAATGAGCAGTTCTTC.

This clone turned up a few times. The chain recombines TRBV28 with TRBJ1-5, with TRBD1 as a possible D gene (5 bases). Germline CDR1 and CDR2: MDHEN and SYDVKM. Trimming took off 6 bases at V and 6 bases at J, with 18 bases between the two ends. CDR3 size: 15 residues. CDR3: CASRPGTAGSQPQHF. The DNA for the CDR3 is TGTGCCAGCAGACCCGGGACCGCCGGGAGTCAGCCCCAGCATTTT.

This clone was counted a single time. V is TRBV4-2 and J is TRBJ1-5; a possible D gene is TRBD1 (6 bases). The CDR3 extends over 15 amino acids. The ends were cut back, 4 bases at V and 0 bases at J, with 10 bases in the middle. Germline-derived CDR1 and CDR2 are LGHNA and YNFKEQ. DNA of the CDR3: TGTGCCAGCAGCCCGGACAGCTATAGCAATCAGCCCCAGCATTTT. Amino acid sequence: CASSPDSYSNQPQHF.

This clone was seen only a few times. V is TRBV29-1 and J is TRBJ1-4; the D gene is possibly TRBD1 (5 bases). Germline CDR1 and CDR2: SQVTM and ANQGSEA. The germline V and J ends were trimmed by 6 bases and 8 bases, with 13 bases remaining between them. The CDR3 length is 12 residues. CDR3 nucleotide sequence: TGCAGCGTGAGGCAGGGCAGGGAAAAACTGTTTTTT. This encodes CSVRQGREKLFF.

This clone was detected only a few times. The V gene is TRBV19, the J gene TRBJ2-1, with 8 bases lining up with TRBD1. V lost 6 bases to trimming and J lost 4 bases; unmatched junction nucleotides: 5. CDR3 length: 14 residues. Germline V lookup: CDR1 LNHDA, CDR2 SQIVND (reference sequence). The CDR3 reads CASRPGQAYNEQFF. CDR3 nucleotides: TGTGCCAGTAGACCGGGACAGGCTTACAATGAGCAGTTCTTC.

The V call is TRBV29-1, the J call TRBJ2-5; D is uncertain. V gave up 4 bases and J gave up 3 bases, with 9 bases separating them. CDR1 and CDR2 from the germline V gene are SQVTM and ANQGSEA. This CDR3 spans 12 amino acids. The CDR3: CSVVANEETQYF. The CDR3 coding sequence is TGCAGCGTTGTCGCGAACGAAGAGACCCAGTACTTC.

This chain links TRBV6-1 with TRBJ2-7; TRBD1 matches at 11 bases. J gave up 2 bases and V 6 bases, and 3 bases lay outside the gene matches. CDR1 MNHNS and CDR2 SASEGT come from the germline V gene. The CDR3 spans 14 residues. CDR3 amino acids: CASRTGQGAYEQYF. The CDR3, as DNA: TGTGCCAGCAGGACGGGACAGGGGGCCTACGAGCAGTACTTC.

This clone showed up just a few times. The chain's CDR3 is CATSRLQQGSDYGYTF. The DNA for the CDR3 is TGTGCCACCAGCAGGCTCCAACAGGGTAGTGACTATGGCTACACCTTC. The chain has TRBV15 and TRBJ1-2; possibly TRBD1 for D (6 bases). Germline loops: CDR1 LNHNV, CDR2 YYDKDF (reference sequence). This CDR3 contains 16 residues. With 3 bases removed from V and 3 bases from J, the gap between germline ends came to 17 bases. Using reference TRBV15 and TRBJ1-2 for the parts outside the CDR3, the full variable domain is DAMVIQNPRYQVTQFGKPVTLSCSQTLNHNVMYWYQQKSSQAPKLLFHYYDKDFNNEADTPDNFQSRRPNTSFCFLDIRSPGLGDTAMYLCATSRLQQGSDYGYTFGSGTRLTVV.

The table lists this clone with a few counts. V usage is TRBV19 and J usage is TRBJ2-2; TRBD2 matches 8 bases. CDR1 and CDR2 (germline): LNHDA, SQIVND (reference sequence). This CDR3 is 18 amino acids long. J gave up 6 bases and V 0 bases, and 12 bases lay outside the gene matches. The CDR3 protein is CASSIDRGGRGLSGELFF. The CDR3 coding sequence is TGTGCCAGTAGTATAGATCGGGGGGGCAGGGGACTCTCCGGGGAGCTGTTTTTT.